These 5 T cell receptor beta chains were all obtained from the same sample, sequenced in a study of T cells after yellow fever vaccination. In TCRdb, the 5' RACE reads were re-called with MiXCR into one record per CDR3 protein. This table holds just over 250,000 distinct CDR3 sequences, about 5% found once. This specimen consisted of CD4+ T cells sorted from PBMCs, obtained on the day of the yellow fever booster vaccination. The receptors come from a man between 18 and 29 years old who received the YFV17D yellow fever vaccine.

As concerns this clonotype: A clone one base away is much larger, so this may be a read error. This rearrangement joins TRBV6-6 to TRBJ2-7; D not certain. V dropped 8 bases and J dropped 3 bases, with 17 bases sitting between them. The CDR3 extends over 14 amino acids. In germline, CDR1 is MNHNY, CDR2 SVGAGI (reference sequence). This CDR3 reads CASLRSVGVYEQYV. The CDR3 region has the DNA TGTGCCAGCTTGCGGTCCGTAGGTGTCTACGAGCAGTACGTC.

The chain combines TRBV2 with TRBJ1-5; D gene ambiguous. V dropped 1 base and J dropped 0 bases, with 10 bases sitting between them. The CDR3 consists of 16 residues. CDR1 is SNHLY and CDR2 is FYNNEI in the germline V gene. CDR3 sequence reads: CASSEGQSYSNQPQHF. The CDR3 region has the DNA TGTGCCAGCAGTGAAGGGCAGTCTTATAGCAATCAGCCCCAGCATTTT.

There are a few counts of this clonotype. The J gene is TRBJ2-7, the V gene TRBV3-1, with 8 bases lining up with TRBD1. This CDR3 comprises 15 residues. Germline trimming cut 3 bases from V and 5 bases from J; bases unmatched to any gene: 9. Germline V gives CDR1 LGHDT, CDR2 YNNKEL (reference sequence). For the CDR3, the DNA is TGTGCCAGCAGCCAGTGGACAGGGATTGGAGACGAGCAGTACTTC. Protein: CASSQWTGIGDEQYF.

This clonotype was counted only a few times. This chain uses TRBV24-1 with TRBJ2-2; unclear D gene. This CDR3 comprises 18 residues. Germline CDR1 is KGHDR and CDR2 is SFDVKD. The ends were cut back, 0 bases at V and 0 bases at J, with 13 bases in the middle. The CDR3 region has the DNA TGTGCCACCAGTGATTTGTTTGGCGTGGGTCCGAACACCGGGGAGCTGTTTTTT. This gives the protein CATSDLFGVGPNTGELFF.

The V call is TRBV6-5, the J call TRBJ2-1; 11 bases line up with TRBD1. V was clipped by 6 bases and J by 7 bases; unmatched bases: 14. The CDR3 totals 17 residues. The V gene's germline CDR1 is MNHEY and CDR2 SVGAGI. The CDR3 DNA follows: TGTGCCAGCAGCAGAAACAAAGGGACAGGGGGGTATAATGAGCAGTTCTTC. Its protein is CASSRNKGTGGYNEQFF.